Below are 24 T cell receptor beta chains sequenced from a single sample in a study of blood T cell repertoires in COVID-19. Libraries were prepared by immunoSEQ multiplex PCR; TCRdb keeps only in-frame clonotypes and omits some of them. The table shows under 250,000 clones, with 75% to 85% occurring only once. Sequencing was performed on peripheral blood. These receptors originate from a woman in her 70s with COVID-19, enrolled during active disease.

A single count supports this clone. V gene TRBV7-8 combines with J gene TRBJ1-2; 7 bases are a match to TRBD1. V was clipped by 1 base and J by 9 bases; unmatched bases: 2. CDR1 is SGHVS, CDR2 FQNEAQ, per germline. The CDR3 covers 12 residues. The CDR3 loop is CASSLGQGSYTF. The CDR3 DNA sequence: TGTGCCAGCAGCTTAGGACAGGGCAGCTACACCTTC.

The chain recombines TRBV18 with TRBJ2-7, with 8 nucleotides matching TRBD2. Germline V CDR1 and CDR2: KGHSH, LQKENI. V gave up 2 bases and J gave up 5 bases; unmatched junction bases: 11. This CDR3 comprises 16 residues. The CDR3 loop reads CASSPRRGARPDEQYF. DNA for the CDR3: TGTGCCAGCTCACCAAGGCGGGGGGCGCGTCCCGACGAGCAGTACTTC.

The table lists this clone with a few counts. The chain uses TRBV30 and TRBJ1-1; TRBD1 matches 7 bases. There are 13 residues in the CDR3. Germline V gene sequence: CDR1 GTSNPN, CDR2 SVGIG (reference sequence). The ends lost 5 bases at V and 0 bases at J; junction bases unmatched: 3. The DNA for the CDR3 is TGTGCCTGGGGGGACAGTATGAACACTGAAGCTTTCTTT. Translation gives CAWGDSMNTEAFF.

This clone has a handful of counts. The chain has TRBV30 and TRBJ1-6; D is uncertain. This CDR3 region has 16 residues. The V end lost 4 bases, the J end lost 9 bases, and 22 bases lay between the germline ends. The germline CDR1 and CDR2 sequences are GTSNPN and SVGIG (reference sequence). The CDR3 DNA sequence: TGTGCCTGGACCCTCGGGGTTTCAAGGTCTACTTCACCCCTCCACTTT. It translates to CAWTLGVSRSTSPLHF.

This clone was seen only a few times. The rearrangement uses TRBV6-5 and TRBJ2-1; 7 bases fit TRBD1. The CDR3 totals 15 residues. Trimming removed 5 bases from V and 5 bases from J; junction bases left unmatched: 9. From germline, CDR1 is MNHEY and CDR2 SVGAGI. The CDR3 nucleotides are TGTGCCAGCAGTCGCCGACAGGGAATGAACAATGAGCAGTTCTTC. Translation: CASSRRQGMNNEQFF.

The genes are TRBV6-5 and TRBJ1-5; TRBD1 matches at 7 bases. This CDR3 is 11 amino acids long. V lost 4 bases and J lost 9; bases outside the gene matches: 0. Germline assignment: CDR1 MNHEY and CDR2 SVGAGI. The CDR3 DNA is TGTGCCAGCAGTTCAGGGGGGCCCCAGCATTTT. Protein sequence: CASSSGGPQHF.

The rearrangement joins TRBV4-2 to TRBJ2-1; D call uncertain. V shed 1 base and J shed 5 bases, with 21 bases lying between them. Per germline, CDR1 LGHNA and CDR2 YNFKEQ. CDR3 size: 18 residues. The CDR3 spells CASSQGFQIVATNNEQFF. The CDR3 nucleotides read TGTGCCAGCAGCCAAGGATTCCAAATAGTTGCCACGAACAATGAGCAGTTCTTC.

Here the CDR3 reads CASTVGPNQPQHF. CDR3 nucleotides: TGTGCCAGCACCGTGGGCCCCAATCAGCCCCAGCATTTT. V usage is TRBV27 and J usage is TRBJ1-5, with D hard to call. Germline V lookup: CDR1 MNHEY, CDR2 SMNVEV (reference sequence). Trimming took off 7 bases at V and 3 bases at J, with 10 bases between the two ends. CDR3 length equals 13 residues.

The CDR3 sequence: CASSETSTRRETQYF. The CDR3 coding sequence is TGTGCCAGTAGTGAGACTAGTACCCGGAGGGAGACCCAGTACTTC. The V call is TRBV19, the J call TRBJ2-5; possibly TRBD2 for D (6 bases). The CDR3 runs to 15 residues. Germline V gene lookup returns CDR1 LNHDA and CDR2 SQIVND (reference sequence). V was shortened by 5 bases and J by 5 bases, with 18 bases between the two germline ends.

The gene calls are TRBV5-6 and TRBJ2-5; 10 nucleotides align to TRBD1. This CDR3 region has 16 residues. The germline V gene has CDR1 SGHDT and CDR2 YYEEEE. V lost 0 bases to trimming and J lost 5 bases; unmatched junction nucleotides: 7. The CDR3 DNA follows: TGTGCCAGCAGCTTGGGGCCGGACAGGGGGGCGGAGACCCAGTACTTC. Amino acid sequence: CASSLGPDRGAETQYF.

The rearrangement links TRBV14 to TRBJ2-5, with TRBD1 identical over 7 bases. The CDR3 is made up of 13 amino acids. Germline CDR1 reads SGHDN; CDR2 reads FVKESK. J was trimmed by 2 bases and V by 8 bases; bases with no gene match: 5. This CDR3 reads CASRQGVQETQYF. As DNA, the CDR3 is TGTGCCAGCCGGCAGGGGGTACAAGAGACCCAGTACTTC.

The chain joins TRBV6-5 to TRBJ1-3, with a weak D call TRBD1 (6 bases). V lost 4 bases, J lost 0 bases, and 13 bases lay in between. Germline CDR1 reads MNHEY; CDR2 reads SVGAGI. CDR3 length: 16 residues. CDR3 residues: CASSSRQVLSGNTIYF. The CDR3 DNA is TGTGCCAGCAGTTCTCGACAGGTTCTCTCTGGAAACACCATATATTTT.

The chain employs TRBV18 and TRBJ1-1, with D perhaps matching TRBD1 (5 bases). CDR1 and CDR2 from the germline V gene are KGHSH and LQKENI. Between the trimmed V and J ends, which lost 3 bases and 0 bases, there was a span of 14 bases. The CDR3 is 16 residues long. In DNA form, the CDR3 reads TGTGCCAGCTCACCGGGACTCACGAACATGAACACTGAAGCTTTCTTT. It translates to CASSPGLTNMNTEAFF.

This chain connects TRBV6-2 or TRBV6-3 to TRBJ1-2; TRBD1 matches at 10 bases. The junction had 6 bases not matched to a gene; V was cut back by 4 bases and J by 4 bases. Germline loops: CDR1 MNHEY, CDR2 SVGEGT. CDR3 size: 15 residues. CDR3 sequence reads: CASSFRDRGRYGYTF. Here the CDR3 DNA reads TGTGCCAGCAGTTTTCGGGACAGGGGACGCTATGGCTACACCTTC.

This chain connects TRBV3-1 (or the pseudogene TRBV3-2) to TRBJ1-1; D is unresolved. This CDR3 contains 14 residues. Germline assignment: CDR1 LGHDT and CDR2 YNNKEL (reference sequence). Trimming removed 0 bases from V and 5 bases from J, with 10 bases in between. Written as DNA, the CDR3 is TGTGCCAGCAGCCAAGAAACGGGAGAGACTGAAGCTTTCTTT. It codes for CASSQETGETEAFF.

This sequence joins TRBV11-2 and TRBJ2-5; 15 nucleotides agree with TRBD2. Unmatched junction bases numbered 5, after V lost 3 bases and J lost 0 bases. Germline values: CDR1 SGHAT, CDR2 FQNNGV. CDR3 length: 18 amino acids. In DNA, the CDR3 is TGTGCCAGCAGCTTCGGGACTAGCGGGAGGAGGTACCAAGAGACCCAGTACTTC. Translated: CASSFGTSGRRYQETQYF.

The chain employs TRBV28 and TRBJ2-7; D not resolved. From germline, CDR1 is MDHEN and CDR2 SYDVKM. CDR3 size: 12 residues. Trimming removed 5 bases at V and 1 base at J, with 6 bases between. CDR3 sequence: CASSPSSYEQYF. CDR3 coding DNA: TGTGCCAGCAGTCCCTCTTCCTACGAGCAGTACTTC.

V and J are TRBV30 and TRBJ2-7; 8 bases are a match to TRBD2. From germline, CDR1 is GTSNPN and CDR2 SVGIG (reference sequence). The CDR3 has 13 residues. J was trimmed by 2 bases and V by 5 bases; bases with no gene match: 5. Here the CDR3 DNA reads TGTGCCTGGGCCCGGGGGGGTGCCTACGAGCAGTACTTC. Its translation is CAWARGGAYEQYF.

The DNA for the CDR3 is TGTGCCAGCAGTTTTGCAGGGGGCTATGGCTACACCTTC. It yields the protein CASSFAGGYGYTF. This chain uses TRBV28 with TRBJ1-2, with 7 bases matching TRBD1. The CDR3 sequence is 13 residues long. The germline CDR1 and CDR2 sequences are MDHEN and SYDVKM. The ends lost 3 bases at V and 4 bases at J; junction bases unmatched: 2.

The chain couples TRBV6-6 to TRBJ2-1; 8 positions match TRBD2. Per germline, CDR1 MNHNY and CDR2 SVGAGI (reference sequence). V trimming: 4 bases; J trimming: 4 bases; junction bases outside the gene matches: 3. The CDR3 sequence is 14 residues long. The CDR3 DNA reads TGTGCCAGCAGTTCACTAGCGGTTTACAATGAGCAGTTCTTC. It specifies CASSSLAVYNEQFF.

This rearrangement joins TRBV18 to TRBJ1-2; 8 nucleotides align to TRBD1. The trim removed 2 bases at V and 7 bases at J, leaving 9 bases unmatched. Germline-derived CDR1 and CDR2 are KGHSH and LQKENI. This CDR3 is 15 amino acids long. The CDR3 DNA follows: TGTGCCAGCTCACCAGGAGGACAGGGAGACGGTGGCTACACCTTC. The encoded protein is CASSPGGQGDGGYTF.

The chain is built from TRBV11-2 and TRBJ2-7; 8 nucleotides agree with TRBD1. Germline-derived CDR1 and CDR2 are SGHAT and FQNNGV. Unmatched junction bases numbered 2, after V lost 2 bases and J lost 2 bases. CDR3 length: 14 residues. This CDR3 reads CASSLRGQAYEQYF. The CDR3 DNA is TGTGCCAGCAGCTTAAGGGGACAGGCCTACGAGCAGTACTTC.

The V gene is TRBV9, the J gene TRBJ1-2, with 10 bases identical to TRBD1. Germline CDR1 SGDLS, CDR2 YYNGEE. The V gene end was trimmed by 0 bases and the J gene end by 5 bases; junction bases not matched to a gene: 4. The CDR3 spans 15 residues. Here the CDR3 reads CASSVEAGQGYGYTF. The CDR3 DNA reads TGTGCCAGCAGCGTAGAGGCGGGACAGGGGTATGGCTACACCTTC.

V and J are TRBV2 and TRBJ2-7; 8 positions agree with TRBD2. The CDR3 has 16 amino acids. V dropped 2 bases and J dropped 1; count of bases not matched to a gene: 7. Germline V gives CDR1 SNHLY, CDR2 FYNNEI. CDR3: CASSEWSGRVSYEQYF. The DNA of the CDR3 is TGTGCCAGCAGTGAATGGAGCGGGAGAGTTTCCTACGAGCAGTACTTC. The full variable domain, with the rest looked up from reference TRBV2 and TRBJ2-7, is EPEVTQTPSHQVTQMGQEVILRCVPISNHLYFYWYRQILGQKVEFLVSFYNNEISEKSEIFDDQFSVERPDGSNFTLKIRSTKLEDSAMYFCASSEWSGRVSYEQYFGPGTRLTVT.